This TCR beta chain emerged from a study of cytomegalovirus exposure and HLA in healthy donors. Overall study results and limits: The authors later linked a missense DCLRE1C variant to TCR beta V- and J-gene trimming. Under in vitro conditions, a few CMV-associated chains were confirmed as specific for CMV antigens. Accounts indicate the classifier identified cytomegalovirus status with strong specificity and sensitivity.

V was clipped by 6 bases and J by 1 base, with 15 bases between them. The CDR3 totals 15 residues. Germline-derived CDR1 and CDR2 are ENHRY and SYGVKD. At sampling all donors were nominally healthy, likely with unrecorded immune exposures. PCR involved 60 Vbeta and 13 Jbeta primers. Measured with immunoSEQ multiplex PCR; TCRdb has only the in-frame clones, and not every one. This sample's table reports about 110,000 clones. On this clone itself: Its cognate antigen is unknown.

The sequenced sample was PBMCs. This TCR derives from a man aged 45-65 years in good health and CMV-seronegative. V gene TRBV10-3 combines with J gene TRBJ1-2; D perhaps matches TRBD1 (5 bases). The chain's CDR3 is CAISPGPNYNYGYTF. CDR3 DNA: TGTGCCATCAGCCCAGGGCCCAATTATAACTATGGCTACACCTTC.